These 24 T cell receptor beta chains came from one sample sequenced in a study of blood T cell repertoires in COVID-19. This table comes from immunoSEQ multiplex PCR, and its TCRdb copy is limited to in-frame clones, with some not included. The sample yields some 90,000 clones, around 89% seen once. Sequenced sample: peripheral blood. These receptors all stem from a man aged 45-65 years with COVID-19, enrolled during active disease.

The V call is TRBV7-9, the J call TRBJ1-1, with a tentative D call TRBD1 (5 bases). Trimming took off 8 bases at V and 0 bases at J, with 13 bases between the two ends. CDR3 length: 14 amino acids. Per germline, CDR1 SEHNR and CDR2 FQNEAQ (reference sequence). The CDR3 here is CASLTGNLNTEAFF. Here the CDR3 DNA reads TGTGCCAGCCTAACAGGCAACCTGAACACTGAAGCTTTCTTT.

CDR3 protein: CASSWGGEGEKLFF. DNA for the CDR3: TGCGCCAGCAGCTGGGGAGGGGAAGGAGAAAAACTGTTTTTT. The V gene is TRBV5-1, the J gene TRBJ1-4, with D maybe TRBD1 (5 bases). The CDR3 is 14 residues long. V was pared by 3 bases and J by 8 bases, with 14 bases between. Germline CDR1 is SGHRS and CDR2 is YFSETQ.

This rearrangement joins TRBV2 to TRBJ2-7; 7 bases agree with TRBD1. CDR1 is SNHLY and CDR2 is FYNNEI in the germline V gene. This CDR3 is built from 15 residues. V lost 6 bases, J lost 6 bases, and 14 bases stayed unmatched. The CDR3 is CASSRQQGFQGEQYF. In DNA form, the CDR3 reads TGTGCCAGCAGCAGACAACAGGGGTTCCAGGGCGAGCAGTACTTC.

The chain links TRBV7-9 to TRBJ2-1, with 7 bases fitting TRBD2. This CDR3 comprises 16 residues. Germline V CDR1 and CDR2: SEHNR, FQNEAQ (reference sequence). Losses at the gene ends were 2 bases for V and 4 bases for J; bases not matched to a gene: 8. CDR3 nucleotides: TGTGCCAGCAGCTTAAGGAACGGGGGGACGTACAATGAGCAGTTCTTC. This codes for CASSLRNGGTYNEQFF.

The chain joins TRBV5-1 to TRBJ2-7, with D perhaps matching TRBD1 (6 bases). This CDR3 has 13 amino acids. Germline V CDR1 and CDR2: SGHRS, YFSETQ. Trimming removed 0 bases from V and 5 bases from J, with 9 bases in between. The DNA for the CDR3 is TGCGCCAGCAGCTTGGTTGGGGGCGACGAGCAGTACTTC. Translating gives CASSLVGGDEQYF.

This rearrangement joins TRBV2 to TRBJ2-1, with D possibly being TRBD2 (5 bases). There are 17 residues in the CDR3. Per germline, CDR1 SNHLY and CDR2 FYNNEI. Trimming shortened V by 3 bases and J by 4 bases, and 19 bases separated the two germline ends. CDR3 in amino acids: CASSESFRLEAYNEQFF. CDR3 in DNA: TGTGCCAGCAGTGAGAGCTTCCGCTTGGAGGCGTACAATGAGCAGTTCTTC.

The chain links TRBV7-8 to TRBJ1-2; D ambiguous. The germline V gene encodes CDR1 SGHVS and CDR2 FQNEAQ. The V end was cut by 4 bases, the J end by 3 bases, with 12 bases between. This CDR3 has 14 amino acids. The CDR3 DNA follows: TGTGCCAGCAGCTCATCCCGGGATCACTATGGCTACACCTTC. It yields the protein CASSSSRDHYGYTF.

This clone was counted between two and nine times. The chain is built from TRBV6-5 and TRBJ2-1, with 10 positions matching TRBD1. CDR3 size: 14 residues. V lost 7 bases and J lost 8; bases outside the gene matches: 8. The germline gives CDR1 MNHEY, CDR2 SVGAGI. The CDR3 reads CASTRDRGSHEQFF. DNA of the CDR3: TGTGCCAGCACGAGGGACAGGGGAAGTCATGAGCAGTTCTTC.

The genes are TRBV19 and TRBJ2-2; D may be TRBD2 (5 bases). The germline V gene has CDR1 LNHDA and CDR2 SQIVND (reference sequence). There are 15 residues in the CDR3. V dropped 4 bases and J dropped 2 bases, with 11 bases sitting between them. In DNA form, the CDR3 reads TGTGCCAGTAGTACCGGGAACTTAAACACCGGGGAGCTGTTTTTT. As protein: CASSTGNLNTGELFF. Together with reference TRBV19 and TRBJ2-2, the CDR3 gives the full variable domain: DGGITQSPKYLFRKEGQNVTLSCEQNLNHDAMYWYRQDPGQGLRLIYYSQIVNDFQKGDIAEGYSVSREKKESFPLTVTSAQKNPTAFYLCASSTGNLNTGELFFGEGSRLTVL.

The gene calls are TRBV9 and TRBJ1-1; 8 nucleotides match TRBD1. Germline V gene data show CDR1 as SGDLS and CDR2 as YYNGEE. The J segment lost 2 bases and the V segment lost 0 bases, leaving 3 bases of the junction unmatched. The CDR3 contains 15 residues. The CDR3 protein is CASSVVAGGNTEAFF. The CDR3 DNA sequence: TGTGCCAGCAGCGTAGTGGCAGGGGGCAACACTGAAGCTTTCTTT.

The chain carries TRBV6-4 and TRBJ1-1; D unresolved. V lost 7 bases, J lost 0 bases, and 15 bases lay in between. This CDR3 is 15 amino acids long. Germline assignment: CDR1 MRHNA and CDR2 SNTAGT. The CDR3 reads CASTSRSEMNTEAFF. CDR3 bases: TGTGCCAGCACCTCGAGGAGTGAGATGAACACTGAAGCTTTCTTT.

This CDR3 reads CASSLQMNTEAFF. The CDR3 coding sequence is TGTGCCAGCAGCTTACAGATGAACACTGAAGCTTTCTTT. V gene TRBV5-4 combines with J gene TRBJ1-1; D ambiguous. Germline-derived CDR1 and CDR2 are SGHNT and YYREEE (reference sequence). The CDR3 extends over 13 amino acids. V was pared by 2 bases and J by 0 bases, with 5 bases between.

J is TRBJ1-2 and V is TRBV4-1; D is unresolved. The CDR3 length is 15 residues. Germline CDR1 reads MGHRA; CDR2 reads YSYEKL. The V end was cut by 0 bases, the J end by 2 bases, with 10 bases between. This CDR3 reads CASSQEVADNYGYTF. In nucleotides, the CDR3 is TGCGCCAGCAGCCAAGAGGTAGCCGACAACTATGGCTACACCTTC.

V is TRBV9 and J is TRBJ2-2; a possible D gene is TRBD1 (5 bases). V lost 0 bases and J lost 4, with 10 bases in between. The CDR3 sequence is 15 residues long. Germline CDR1 SGDLS, CDR2 YYNGEE. In DNA, the CDR3 is TGTGCCAGCAGCGTAGAACAGGTTACCACCGGGGAGCTGTTTTTT. It specifies CASSVEQVTTGELFF.

This chain connects TRBV5-4 to TRBJ2-7, with 10 bases identical to TRBD2. Losses at the gene ends were 0 bases for V and 4 bases for J; bases not matched to a gene: 7. Germline V lookup: CDR1 SGHNT, CDR2 YYREEE (reference sequence). The CDR3 extends over 16 amino acids. CDR3 sequence: CASSLGASGGKYEQYF. The CDR3 bases are TGTGCCAGCAGCTTGGGGGCTAGCGGGGGAAAATACGAGCAGTACTTC.

This rearrangement joins TRBV3-1 (or the pseudogene TRBV3-2) to TRBJ2-2; a possible D gene is TRBD2 (5 bases). Germline values: CDR1 LGHDT, CDR2 YNNKEL (reference sequence). Trimming took off 6 bases at V and 7 bases at J, with 15 bases between the two ends. The CDR3 runs 14 residues. CDR3 loop: CASSYGVEVGELFF. CDR3 sequence (DNA): TGTGCCAGCAGTTACGGGGTTGAAGTCGGGGAGCTGTTTTTT.

The rearrangement links TRBV9 to TRBJ2-5; 7 bases map to TRBD2. The length of the CDR3 is 15 residues. Germline trimming cut 2 bases from V and 0 bases from J; bases unmatched to any gene: 4. Germline V CDR1 and CDR2: SGDLS, YYNGEE. The chain's CDR3 is CASSVQAGHQETQYF. The CDR3 coding sequence is TGTGCCAGCAGCGTGCAAGCGGGGCACCAAGAGACCCAGTACTTC.

V and J are TRBV6-5 and TRBJ1-5; a possible D gene is TRBD1 (5 bases). The CDR3 contains 13 residues. Looked up from germline, CDR1 is MNHEY and CDR2 is SVGAGI. Trimming took off 7 bases at V and 6 bases at J, with 13 bases between the two ends. As DNA, the CDR3 is TGTGCCAGCACGGGGGGGTATAGTCAGCCCCAGCATTTT. Translating gives CASTGGYSQPQHF.

This chain connects TRBV24-1 to TRBJ2-1; 9 positions match TRBD2. The CDR3 sequence is 16 residues long. V lost 7 bases, J lost 8 bases, and 14 bases stayed unmatched. Germline loops: CDR1 KGHDR, CDR2 SFDVKD. The CDR3: CATSTPGTSNSYEQFF. CDR3 nucleotide sequence: TGTGCCACCAGCACCCCCGGGACTAGCAATTCTTATGAGCAGTTCTTC.

The chain combines TRBV5-1 with TRBJ1-1, with 7 bases aligning to TRBD1. Germline V lookup: CDR1 SGHRS, CDR2 YFSETQ. This CDR3 comprises 14 residues. Trimming cost V 3 bases and J 5 bases; bases outside gene matches: 7. This CDR3 reads CASSSTGLRTEAFF. The CDR3 DNA reads TGCGCCAGCAGCTCGACAGGGCTGAGAACTGAAGCTTTCTTT.

The V call is TRBV5-1, the J call TRBJ1-4; the D is unclear. The CDR3 totals 17 residues. Germline V gives CDR1 SGHRS, CDR2 YFSETQ. Trimming left V 4 bases short and J 4 bases short, with 20 bases between. The CDR3 bases are TGCGCCAGCAGCCCGTCCCTGGTAGGACTCCTTAATGAAAAACTGTTTTTT. It yields the protein CASSPSLVGLLNEKLFF. The variable domain in full, completed from reference TRBV5-1 and TRBJ1-4, reads KAGVTQTPRYLIKTRGQQVTLSCSPISGHRSVSWYQQTPGQGLQFLFEYFSETQRNKGNFPGRFSGRQFSNSRSEMNVSTLELGDSALYLCASSPSLVGLLNEKLFFGSGTQLSVL.

The chain is built from TRBV6-5 and TRBJ2-1; possible D gene TRBD2, 6 bases. This CDR3 is 14 amino acids long. Per the germline V gene, CDR1 is MNHEY and CDR2 is SVGAGI. Trimming shortened V by 6 bases and J by 4 bases, and 13 bases separated the two germline ends. CDR3 sequence: CASREGLIYNEQFF. The CDR3 nucleotides read TGTGCCAGCAGGGAGGGCCTTATTTACAATGAGCAGTTCTTC.

V gene TRBV6-2 or TRBV6-3 combines with J gene TRBJ1-1; TRBD1 might be the D (6 bases). The germline CDR1 and CDR2 sequences are MNHEY and SVGEGT. This CDR3 spans 13 amino acids. V dropped 6 bases and J dropped 4 bases, with 12 bases sitting between them. CDR3 region: CASSQDSPTEAFF. DNA for the CDR3: TGTGCCAGCAGCCAGGACAGCCCCACTGAAGCTTTCTTT.

The chain is built from TRBV7-8 and TRBJ1-3, with unresolved D. The germline V and J ends were trimmed by 5 bases and 2 bases, with 13 bases remaining between them. In germline, CDR1 is SGHVS, CDR2 FQNEAQ. The CDR3 sequence is 15 residues long. As DNA, the CDR3 is TGTGCCAGCAGCGTTCGTGAGAGAACTGGAAACACCATATATTTT. This sequence encodes CASSVRERTGNTIYF. The full variable domain, in which reference TRBV7-8 and TRBJ1-3 provide the parts outside the CDR3, is GAGVSQSPRYKVAKRGQDVALRCDPISGHVSLFWYQQALGQGPEFLTYFQNEAQLDKSGLPSDRFFAERPEGSVSTLKIQRTQQEDSAVYLCASSVRERTGNTIYFGEGSWLTVV.